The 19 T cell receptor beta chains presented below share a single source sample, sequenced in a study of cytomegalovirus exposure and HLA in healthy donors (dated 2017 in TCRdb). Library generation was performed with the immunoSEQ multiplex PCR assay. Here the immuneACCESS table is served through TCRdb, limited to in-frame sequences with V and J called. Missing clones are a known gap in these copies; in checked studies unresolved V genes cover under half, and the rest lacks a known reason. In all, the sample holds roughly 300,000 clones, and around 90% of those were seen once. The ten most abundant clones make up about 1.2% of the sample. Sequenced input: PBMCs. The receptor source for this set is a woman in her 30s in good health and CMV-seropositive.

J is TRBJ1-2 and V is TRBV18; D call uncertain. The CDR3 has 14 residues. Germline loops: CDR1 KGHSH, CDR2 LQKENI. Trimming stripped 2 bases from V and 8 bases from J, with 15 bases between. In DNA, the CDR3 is TGTGCCAGCTCACCAGTACGGCAAGTCAGGGGCTACACCTTC. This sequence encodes CASSPVRQVRGYTF.

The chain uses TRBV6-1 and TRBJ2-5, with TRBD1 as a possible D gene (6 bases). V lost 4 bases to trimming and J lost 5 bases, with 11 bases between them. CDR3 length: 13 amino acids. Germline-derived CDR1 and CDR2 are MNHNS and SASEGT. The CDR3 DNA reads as TGTGCCAGCAGTGTACAGGGTGAGGAGACCCAGTACTTC. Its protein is CASSVQGEETQYF.

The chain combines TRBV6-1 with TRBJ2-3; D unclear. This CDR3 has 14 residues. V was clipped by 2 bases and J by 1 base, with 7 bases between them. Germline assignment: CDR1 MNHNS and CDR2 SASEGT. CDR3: CASSERSRTDTQYF. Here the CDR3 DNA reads TGTGCCAGCAGTGAAAGGTCTCGCACAGATACGCAGTATTTT.

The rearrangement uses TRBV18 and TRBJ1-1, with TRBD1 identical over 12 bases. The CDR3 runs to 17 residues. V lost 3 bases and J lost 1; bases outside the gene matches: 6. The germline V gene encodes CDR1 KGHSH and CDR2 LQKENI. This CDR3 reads CASSPRGQGAQNTEAFF. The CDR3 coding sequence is TGTGCCAGCTCACCTAGGGGACAGGGGGCGCAGAACACTGAAGCTTTCTTT.

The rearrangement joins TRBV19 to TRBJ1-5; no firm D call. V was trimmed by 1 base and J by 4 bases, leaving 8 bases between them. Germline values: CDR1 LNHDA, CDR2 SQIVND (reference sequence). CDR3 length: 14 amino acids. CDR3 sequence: CASSIVSGNQPQHF. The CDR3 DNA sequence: TGTGCCAGTAGTATAGTAAGCGGTAATCAGCCCCAGCATTTT. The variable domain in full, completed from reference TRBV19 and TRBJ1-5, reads DGGITQSPKYLFRKEGQNVTLSCEQNLNHDAMYWYRQDPGQGLRLIYYSQIVNDFQKGDIAEGYSVSREKKESFPLTVTSAQKNPTAFYLCASSIVSGNQPQHFGDGTRLSIL.

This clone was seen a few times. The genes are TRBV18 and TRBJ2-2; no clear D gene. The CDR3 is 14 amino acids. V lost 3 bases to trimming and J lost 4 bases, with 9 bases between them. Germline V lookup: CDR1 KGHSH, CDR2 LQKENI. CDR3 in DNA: TGTGCCAGCTCACCGCAGGAGTTCACCGGGGAGCTGTTTTTT. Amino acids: CASSPQEFTGELFF.

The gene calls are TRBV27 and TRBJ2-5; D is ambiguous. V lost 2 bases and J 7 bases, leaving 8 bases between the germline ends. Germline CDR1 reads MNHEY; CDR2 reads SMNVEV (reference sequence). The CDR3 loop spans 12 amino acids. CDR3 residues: CASSLKYGTQYF. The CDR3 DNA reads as TGTGCCAGCAGTTTAAAATACGGGACCCAGTACTTC.

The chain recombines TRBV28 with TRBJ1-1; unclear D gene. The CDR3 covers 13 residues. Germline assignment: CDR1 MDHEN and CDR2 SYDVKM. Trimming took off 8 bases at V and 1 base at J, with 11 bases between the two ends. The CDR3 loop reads CASPKGPNTEAFF. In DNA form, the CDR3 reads TGTGCCAGCCCAAAAGGGCCGAACACTGAAGCTTTCTTT.

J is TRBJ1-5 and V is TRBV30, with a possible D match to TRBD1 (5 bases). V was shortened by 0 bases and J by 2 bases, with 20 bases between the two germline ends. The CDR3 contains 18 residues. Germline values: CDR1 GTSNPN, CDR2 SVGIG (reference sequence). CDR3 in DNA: TGTGCCTGGAGTGTAGGTCAGGGAGGGCGAATTGGCAATCAGCCCCAGCATTTT. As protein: CAWSVGQGGRIGNQPQHF.

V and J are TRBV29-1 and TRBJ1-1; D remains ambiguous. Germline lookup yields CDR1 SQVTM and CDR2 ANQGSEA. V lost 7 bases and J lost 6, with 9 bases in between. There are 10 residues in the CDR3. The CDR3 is CSGREAEAFF. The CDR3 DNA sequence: TGCAGCGGTAGGGAGGCTGAAGCTTTCTTT.

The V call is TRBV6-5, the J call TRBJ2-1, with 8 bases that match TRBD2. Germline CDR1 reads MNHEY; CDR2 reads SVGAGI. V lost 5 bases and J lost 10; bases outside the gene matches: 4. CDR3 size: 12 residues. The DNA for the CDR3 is TGTGCCAGCAGTGCCGGACTAGCCGAGCAGTTCTTC. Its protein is CASSAGLAEQFF.

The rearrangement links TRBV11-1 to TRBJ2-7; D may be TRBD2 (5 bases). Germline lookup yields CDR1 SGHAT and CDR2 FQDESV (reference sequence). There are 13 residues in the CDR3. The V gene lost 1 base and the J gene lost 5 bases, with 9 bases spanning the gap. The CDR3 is CASSLGPGDEQYF. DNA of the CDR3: TGTGCCAGCAGCTTAGGACCCGGGGACGAGCAGTACTTC.

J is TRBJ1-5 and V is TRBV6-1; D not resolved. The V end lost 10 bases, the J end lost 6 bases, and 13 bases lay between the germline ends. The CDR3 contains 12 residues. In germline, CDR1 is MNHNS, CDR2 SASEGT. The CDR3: CAITAKGQPQHF. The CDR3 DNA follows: TGTGCCATCACAGCCAAGGGTCAGCCCCAGCATTTT.

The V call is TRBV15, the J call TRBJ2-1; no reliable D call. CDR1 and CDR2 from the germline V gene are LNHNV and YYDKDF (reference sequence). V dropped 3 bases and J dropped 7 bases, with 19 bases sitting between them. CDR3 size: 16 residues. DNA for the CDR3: TGTGCCACCAGCAGCTTCCGGACCAGCGCTAAAAATGAGCAGTTCTTC. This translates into CATSSFRTSAKNEQFF. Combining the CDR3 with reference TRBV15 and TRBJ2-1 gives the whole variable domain DAMVIQNPRYQVTQFGKPVTLSCSQTLNHNVMYWYQQKSSQAPKLLFHYYDKDFNNEADTPDNFQSRRPNTSFCFLDIRSPGLGDTAMYLCATSSFRTSAKNEQFFGPGTRLTVL.

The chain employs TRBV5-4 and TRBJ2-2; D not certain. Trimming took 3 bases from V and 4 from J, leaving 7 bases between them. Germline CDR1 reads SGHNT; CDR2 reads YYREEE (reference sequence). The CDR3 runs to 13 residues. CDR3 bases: TGTGCCAGCAGCTATAGGAGCACCGGGGAGCTGTTTTTT. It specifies CASSYRSTGELFF.

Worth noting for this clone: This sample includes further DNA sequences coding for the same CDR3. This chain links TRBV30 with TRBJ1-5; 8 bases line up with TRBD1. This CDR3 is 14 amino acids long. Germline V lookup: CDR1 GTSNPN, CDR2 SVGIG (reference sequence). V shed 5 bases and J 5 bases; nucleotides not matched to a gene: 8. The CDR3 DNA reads TGTGCCTGGTCAGCAGGACAGGGCGATCAGCCCCAGCATTTT. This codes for CAWSAGQGDQPQHF.

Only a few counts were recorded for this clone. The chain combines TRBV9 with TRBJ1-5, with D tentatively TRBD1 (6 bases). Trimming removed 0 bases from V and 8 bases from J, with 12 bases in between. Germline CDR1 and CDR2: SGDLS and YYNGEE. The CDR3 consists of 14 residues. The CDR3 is CASSVAGDTKPQHF. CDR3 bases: TGTGCCAGCAGCGTAGCTGGGGACACAAAGCCCCAGCATTTT. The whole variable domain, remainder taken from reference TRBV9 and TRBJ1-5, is DSGVTQTPKHLITATGQRVTLRCSPRSGDLSVYWYQQSLDQGLQFLIQYYNGEERAKGNILERFSAQQFPDLHSELNLSSLELGDSALYFCASSVAGDTKPQHFGDGTRLSIL.

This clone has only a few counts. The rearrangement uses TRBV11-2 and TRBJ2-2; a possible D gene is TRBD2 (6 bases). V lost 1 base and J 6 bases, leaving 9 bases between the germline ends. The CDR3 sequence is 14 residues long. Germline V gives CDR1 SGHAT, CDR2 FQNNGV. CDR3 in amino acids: CASSLVGGPGELFF. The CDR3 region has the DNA TGTGCCAGCAGCTTAGTGGGGGGACCCGGGGAGCTGTTTTTT.

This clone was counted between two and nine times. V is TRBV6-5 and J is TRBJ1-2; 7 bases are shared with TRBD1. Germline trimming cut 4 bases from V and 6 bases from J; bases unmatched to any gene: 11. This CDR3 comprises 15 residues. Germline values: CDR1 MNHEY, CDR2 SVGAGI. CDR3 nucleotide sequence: TGTGCCAGCAGTTTGGGACAGCGGGGCTCAGATGGCTACACCTTC. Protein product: CASSLGQRGSDGYTF.